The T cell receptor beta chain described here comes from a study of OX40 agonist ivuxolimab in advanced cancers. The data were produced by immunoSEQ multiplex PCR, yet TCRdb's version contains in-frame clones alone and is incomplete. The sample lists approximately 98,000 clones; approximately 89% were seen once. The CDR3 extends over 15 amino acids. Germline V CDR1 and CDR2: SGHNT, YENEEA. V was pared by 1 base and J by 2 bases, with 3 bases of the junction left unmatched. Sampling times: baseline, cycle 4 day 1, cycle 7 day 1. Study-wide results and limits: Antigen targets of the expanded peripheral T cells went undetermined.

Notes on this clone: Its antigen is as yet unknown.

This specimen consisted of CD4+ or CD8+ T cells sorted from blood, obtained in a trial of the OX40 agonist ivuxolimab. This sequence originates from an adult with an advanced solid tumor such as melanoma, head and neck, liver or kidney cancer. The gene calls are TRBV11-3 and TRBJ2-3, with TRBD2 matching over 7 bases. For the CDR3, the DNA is TGTGCCAGCAGCTTAGGAAGCGGGACCACAGATACGCAGTATTTT. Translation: CASSLGSGTTDTQYF.